The rows below give T cell receptor beta chains drawn from one sample of a study of cytomegalovirus exposure and HLA in healthy donors. Using immunoSEQ multiplex PCR, the repertoire was profiled, and TCRdb retains in-frame clones only, with some absent. Of over 150,000 clones in the sample, around 75% are singletons; the top ten hold around 3%. The sequenced sample was PBMCs. These TCRs come from a male donor in good health and CMV-seronegative. CDR3s include the opening cysteine and the closing phenylalanine or tryptophan. A D gene is named only where the DNA matches it firmly. A clone size is listed for some rows: how often the clone was seen (once, few, many), or a class if it is expanded.

CDR3 DNA	CDR3 protein	D gene	clone size	V gene	J gene
TGTGCCAGCAGTCCGGGATCTGGCTACACCTTC	CASSPGSGYTF	-	-	TRBV6-5	TRBJ1-2
TGTGCCAGCAGCACCGGCGACAGGCCACGAGATGGCTACACCTTC	CASSTGDRPRDGYTF	-	-	TRBV7-2	TRBJ1-2
TGTGCCAGTAACCCAGTAAATCAGCCCCAGCATTTT	CASNPVNQPQHF	-	-	TRBV19	TRBJ1-5
TGTGCCAGCAGGCCCCGGGCTAATGAAAAACTGTTTTTT	CASRPRANEKLFF	-	-	TRBV6-5	TRBJ1-4
TGCGCCAGCAGCTTACAGGGGTTTGGAAACACCATATATTTT	CASSLQGFGNTIYF	TRBD1	few	TRBV5-1	TRBJ1-3
TGTGCCTCGACTGGGAACTCCGAGGGTCAGCCCCAGCATTTT	CASTGNSEGQPQHF	-	-	TRBV10-3	TRBJ1-5
TGTGCCAGCAGCTCTCAAGACAGGAGTCAGGACTTC	CASSSQDRSQDF	-	few	TRBV9	TRBJ2-4
TGTGCCTGCTGGTGGGGGGAGGGCCCCAATGAGCAGTTCTTC	CACWWGEGPNEQFF	TRBD2	once	TRBV6-1	TRBJ2-1
TGTGCCAGCAGTCCGGGACGGGACACCCGCCAAGAGACCCAGTACTTC	CASSPGRDTRQETQYF	-	-	TRBV6-6	TRBJ2-5
TGTGCCACCAGCAGAGATTTAGGGGTTAATCGGGACAATGAGCAGTTCTTC	CATSRDLGVNRDNEQFF	-	-	TRBV15	TRBJ2-1
TGTGCCAGTAGTATGGGCTTGCAAGAGACCCAGTACTTC	CASSMGLQETQYF	-	-	TRBV19	TRBJ2-5
TGTGCCTGCAAATTGCGGACGTTACGCGGGGCTGGAAACACCATATATTTT	CACKLRTLRGAGNTIYF	-	few	TRBV30	TRBJ1-3
TGTGCCAGCAGCCCCGGAGTTGCTTACAATGAGCAGTTCTTC	CASSPGVAYNEQFF	-	-	TRBV7-3	TRBJ2-1
TGTGCCAGCAGTTATGGAATTAGCGGGAGTATGAAAGCCGCCGGGGAGCTGTTTTTT	CASSYGISGSMKAAGELFF	TRBD2	few	TRBV5-4	TRBJ2-2
TGCAGCGTGAATCGACAGGGTTCTAGCACAGATACGCAGTATTTT	CSVNRQGSSTDTQYF	TRBD1	-	TRBV29-1	TRBJ2-3
TGCGCCAGCAGCGGGACAGGGGTTTTGAGGAGTGGAGATACGCAGTATTTT	CASSGTGVLRSGDTQYF	TRBD1	-	TRBV5-1	TRBJ2-3
TGTGCCAGCAGTTTGAAGCAGAGGCGCACAGATACGCAGTATTTT	CASSLKQRRTDTQYF	-	once	TRBV27	TRBJ2-3
TGTGCCAGCAGCGCGGGCCCTAACTATGGCTACACCTTC	CASSAGPNYGYTF	-	-	TRBV5-6	TRBJ1-2
TGCAGCGTTGATGCAGGGCAAGCCGGGGAGACCCAGTACTTC	CSVDAGQAGETQYF	-	few	TRBV29-1	TRBJ2-5
-	CASSSSRGSTTGELFF	-	once	TRBV27	TRBJ2-2
TGCGCCAGCAGCTCCGGGAGCCTAGCGGACTACCACTCTGGGGCCAACGTCCTGACTTTC	CASSSGSLADYHSGANVLTF	TRBD2	-	TRBV5-1	TRBJ2-6
TGTGCCAGTAGTGCCCAGGGGGCTAACTATGGCTACACCTTC	CASSAQGANYGYTF	TRBD1	-	TRBV19	TRBJ1-2
TGTGCCAGCAGTTATGGGACTGGGGATGGCTACACCTTC	CASSYGTGDGYTF	-	-	TRBV27	TRBJ1-2
TGTGCCAGCAGCTTGGTTCAGGGTGAAGCTTTCTTT	CASSLVQGEAFF	-	-	TRBV5-6	TRBJ1-1
TGCGCCAGCAGCGGGGCCTCGGGACAGGGCAGCACTGAAGCTTTCTTT	CASSGASGQGSTEAFF	TRBD1	-	TRBV5-1	TRBJ1-1
TGTGCCAGCTCCCGACAGGGATCCTATCAGCCCCAGCATTTT	CASSRQGSYQPQHF	TRBD1	once	TRBV6-1	TRBJ1-5
TGTGCCAGCAGGGCGACAGGAAATTTGAACACTGAAGCTTTCTTT	CASRATGNLNTEAFF	-	-	TRBV6-1	TRBJ1-1
TGTGCCAGCAGCTTGGCCGGGGATCGGCCCCAGCATTTT	CASSLAGDRPQHF	-	-	TRBV5-8	TRBJ1-5
TGTGCCATCAGTGGGACAGGGGTCTCTGGAAACACCATATATTTT	CAISGTGVSGNTIYF	TRBD1	-	TRBV10-3	TRBJ1-3
TGTGCCAGCACCAGAAACGAAAAACTGTTTTTT	CASTRNEKLFF	-	-	TRBV28	TRBJ1-4
TGCGCCAGCAGCCGTTCGACAGCTAGCAATCAGCCCCAGCATTTT	CASSRSTASNQPQHF	-	-	TRBV4-3	TRBJ1-5
TGTGCCAGCAGCTCCCAACCAGCGGGAGCCCATACGCAGTATTTT	CASSSQPAGAHTQYF	TRBD2	-	TRBV7-6	TRBJ2-3
TGCGCCAGCAGCCCACGACTAGCGGGAGGGGGGAATGAGCAGTTCTTC	CASSPRLAGGGNEQFF	TRBD2	-	TRBV5-1	TRBJ2-1
TGCGCCAGCAGCTTACAGGGACTACGGAACAATGAGCAGTTCTTC	CASSLQGLRNNEQFF	-	-	TRBV5-1	TRBJ2-1
TGTGCCAGCAGCTTGGGCGGGAGGGTCTACAATGAGCAGTTCTTC	CASSLGGRVYNEQFF	TRBD2	-	TRBV11-3	TRBJ2-1
TGTGCCAGCTCACCTACCGGGACTAGCGGCACAGATACGCAGTATTTT	CASSPTGTSGTDTQYF	TRBD2	once	TRBV18	TRBJ2-3
TGTGCCAGCAGTGAACCCAGCGGGGGGGTCGAGACCCAGTACTTC	CASSEPSGGVETQYF	TRBD2	few	TRBV25-1	TRBJ2-5
TGCGCCAGCAGCTTACAGGGGGCACGGGGTAGCACTGAAGCTTTCTTT	CASSLQGARGSTEAFF	TRBD1	-	TRBV5-1	TRBJ1-1